What follows are 15 T cell receptor beta chains derived from one specimen sequenced in a study of blood T cell repertoires in COVID-19. TCRdb's copy holds only in-frame clones and misses some; the assay was immunoSEQ multiplex PCR. The table lists about 380,000 clones, 85% of them singletons. Sequencing input: peripheral blood. These receptors were obtained from a woman aged 18-29 years with acute or convalescent COVID-19.

This chain connects TRBV4-1 to TRBJ2-1; 7 nucleotides align to TRBD2. The CDR3 has 18 amino acids. Germline CDR1 is MGHRA and CDR2 is YSYEKL. Trimming took 4 bases from V and 1 from J; bases not matched to a gene: 13. CDR3 amino acids: CASSPYSGRVESYNEQFF. The CDR3 DNA follows: TGCGCCAGCAGCCCCTACAGTGGGAGGGTAGAGTCCTACAATGAGCAGTTCTTC.

The chain uses TRBV10-1 and TRBJ1-2, with D hard to call. V was trimmed by 0 bases and J by 2 bases, leaving 4 bases between them. Germline-derived CDR1 and CDR2 are WNHNN and SYGVQD (reference sequence). This CDR3 has 13 residues. CDR3 nucleotide sequence: TGCGCCAGCAGTGAGTCTCCAAACTATGGCTACACCTTC. This translates into CASSESPNYGYTF.

V and J are TRBV5-1 and TRBJ2-7; D ambiguous. From germline, CDR1 is SGHRS and CDR2 YFSETQ. The CDR3 loop spans 13 amino acids. Deletions cut 0 bases from V and 4 bases from J, with 8 bases between. The CDR3 spells CASSLGGQYEQYF. CDR3 DNA: TGCGCCAGCAGCTTGGGTGGGCAGTACGAGCAGTACTTC.

The chain carries TRBV5-5 and TRBJ2-5; 8 nucleotides agree with TRBD1. J gave up 0 bases and V 4 bases, and 8 bases lay outside the gene matches. The CDR3 contains 16 residues. Germline V gives CDR1 SGHKS, CDR2 YYEKEE (reference sequence). The CDR3 DNA is TGTGCCAGCAGCCGACAGGGGACCGCGTACCAAGAGACCCAGTACTTC. This gives the protein CASSRQGTAYQETQYF.

J is TRBJ1-2 and V is TRBV20-1, with D maybe TRBD1 (6 bases). This CDR3 has 10 residues. Trimming removed 6 bases from V and 8 bases from J, with 10 bases in between. Germline CDR1 DFQATT, CDR2 SNEGSKA (reference sequence). The CDR3 DNA sequence: TGCAGTGCCACAGGGCTCGGCTACACCTTC. Protein: CSATGLGYTF.

This clone appeared once. Other DNA sequences from this sample encode an identical CDR3 as well. The CDR3 nucleotides read TGTGCCAGTAGTCTCGGACTAGCGGGAGGAGATACGCAGTATTTT. Encoded protein: CASSLGLAGGDTQYF. This sequence joins TRBV19 and TRBJ2-3, with TRBD2 matching over 14 bases. The CDR3 spans 15 residues. Per the germline V gene, CDR1 is LNHDA and CDR2 is SQIVND (reference sequence). Trimming removed 5 bases from V and 5 bases from J; junction bases left unmatched: 3. The whole variable domain, remainder taken from reference TRBV19 and TRBJ2-3, is DGGITQSPKYLFRKEGQNVTLSCEQNLNHDAMYWYRQDPGQGLRLIYYSQIVNDFQKGDIAEGYSVSREKKESFPLTVTSAQKNPTAFYLCASSLGLAGGDTQYFGPGTRLTVL.

The rearrangement uses TRBV4-2 and TRBJ2-3, with TRBD2 matching over 9 bases. The germline CDR1 and CDR2 sequences are LGHNA and YNFKEQ. The CDR3 has 15 residues. J lost 4 bases, V lost 4 bases, and 6 bases had no gene match. The CDR3 region has the DNA TGTGCCAGCAGCCCGCGGGGGGGCAGCGCAGATACGCAGTATTTT. Amino acid sequence: CASSPRGGSADTQYF.

This chain uses TRBV2 with TRBJ2-3, with 8 bases fitting TRBD2. Germline V lookup: CDR1 SNHLY, CDR2 FYNNEI. The CDR3 is made up of 14 amino acids. The trim removed 5 bases at V and 3 bases at J, leaving 4 bases unmatched. Here the CDR3 reads CASSKSGSTDTQYF. The CDR3 DNA is TGTGCCAGCAGTAAGAGCGGGAGTACAGATACGCAGTATTTT.

The chain employs TRBV7-9 and TRBJ2-3; no clear D. Trimming shortened V by 3 bases and J by 2 bases, and 12 bases separated the two germline ends. Germline V gives CDR1 SEHNR, CDR2 FQNEAQ (reference sequence). The CDR3 consists of 15 residues. The CDR3 nucleotides read TGTGCCAGCAGCTTCAAAGCAGGCTACACAGATACGCAGTATTTT. Translation gives CASSFKAGYTDTQYF.

The chain employs TRBV29-1 and TRBJ2-7; D is possibly TRBD1 (5 bases). There are 13 residues in the CDR3. In germline, CDR1 is SQVTM, CDR2 ANQGSEA. V was cut by 4 bases and J by 8 bases, with 18 bases left in between. The CDR3 reads CSVAQGSAYKQYF. The DNA of the CDR3 is TGCAGCGTTGCCCAGGGAAGTGCGTACAAGCAGTACTTC.

V gene TRBV2 combines with J gene TRBJ1-3, with TRBD1 identical over 10 bases. Germline trimming cut 6 bases from V and 0 bases from J; bases unmatched to any gene: 11. Germline CDR1 SNHLY, CDR2 FYNNEI. The CDR3 is made up of 18 amino acids. The chain's CDR3 is CASRPGQGRSSSGNTIYF. The CDR3, as DNA: TGTGCCAGCAGACCGGGACAGGGGAGATCGAGCTCTGGAAACACCATATATTTT. The full variable domain, in which reference TRBV2 and TRBJ1-3 provide the parts outside the CDR3, is EPEVTQTPSHQVTQMGQEVILRCVPISNHLYFYWYRQILGQKVEFLVSFYNNEISEKSEIFDDQFSVERPDGSNFTLKIRSTKLEDSAMYFCASRPGQGRSSSGNTIYFGEGSWLTVV.

The gene calls are TRBV18 and TRBJ1-1; D is unclear. V shed 8 bases and J shed 2 bases, with 21 bases lying between them. CDR3 length: 16 residues. From germline, CDR1 is KGHSH and CDR2 LQKENI. This CDR3 reads CASALTSNSPNTEAFF. CDR3 nucleotide sequence: TGTGCCAGCGCTCTCACGAGTAACAGTCCCAACACTGAAGCTTTCTTT.

The chain is built from TRBV28 and TRBJ2-1; 7 bases fit TRBD1. The germline CDR1 and CDR2 sequences are MDHEN and SYDVKM. Losses at the gene ends were 4 bases for V and 5 bases for J; bases not matched to a gene: 8. CDR3 length: 15 amino acids. Here the CDR3 DNA reads TGTGCCAGCAGTTCCCGGGACAGTAAGAACAATGAGCAGTTCTTC. Translated: CASSSRDSKNNEQFF.

The sample holds a few counts of this clone. The chain uses TRBV7-2 and TRBJ2-7, with 7 nucleotides matching TRBD2. The germline V gene has CDR1 SGHTA and CDR2 FQGNSA. The CDR3 extends over 15 amino acids. V shed 5 bases and J 2 bases; nucleotides not matched to a gene: 9. The CDR3 DNA follows: TGTGCCAGCAGCCCTTGGGGGAGGGCCCCCTACGAGCAGTACTTC. Translated, it gives CASSPWGRAPYEQYF.

The chain is built from TRBV19 and TRBJ2-1; possibly TRBD2 for D (5 bases). The CDR3 loop spans 17 amino acids. Per germline, CDR1 LNHDA and CDR2 SQIVND (reference sequence). The V gene lost 7 bases and the J gene lost 0 bases, with 19 bases spanning the gap. In DNA form, the CDR3 reads TGTGCCAGTACTCTCCGGGGAAGCGTGAGCTCCTACAATGAGCAGTTCTTC. This sequence encodes CASTLRGSVSSYNEQFF. Complete variable domain (other parts from reference TRBV19 and TRBJ2-1): DGGITQSPKYLFRKEGQNVTLSCEQNLNHDAMYWYRQDPGQGLRLIYYSQIVNDFQKGDIAEGYSVSREKKESFPLTVTSAQKNPTAFYLCASTLRGSVSSYNEQFFGPGTRLTVL.